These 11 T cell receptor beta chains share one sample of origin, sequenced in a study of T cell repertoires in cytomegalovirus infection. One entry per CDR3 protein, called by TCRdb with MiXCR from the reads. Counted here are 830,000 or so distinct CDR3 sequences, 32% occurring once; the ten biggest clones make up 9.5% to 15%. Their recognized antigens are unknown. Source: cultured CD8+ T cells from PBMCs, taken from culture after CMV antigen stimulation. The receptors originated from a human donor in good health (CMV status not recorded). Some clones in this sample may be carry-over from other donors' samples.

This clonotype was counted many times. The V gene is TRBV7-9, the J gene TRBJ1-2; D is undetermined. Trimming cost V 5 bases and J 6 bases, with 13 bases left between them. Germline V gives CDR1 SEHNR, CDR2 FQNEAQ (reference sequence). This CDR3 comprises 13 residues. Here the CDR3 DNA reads TGTGCCAGCAGCGCCGGGCTCCTGGATGGCTACACCTTC. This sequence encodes CASSAGLLDGYTF. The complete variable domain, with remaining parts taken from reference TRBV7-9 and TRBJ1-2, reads DTGVSQNPRHKITKRGQNVTFRCDPISEHNRLYWYRQTLGQGPEFLTYFQNEAQLEKSRLLSDRFSAERPKGSFSTLEIQRTEQGDSAMYLCASSAGLLDGYTFGSGTRLTVV.

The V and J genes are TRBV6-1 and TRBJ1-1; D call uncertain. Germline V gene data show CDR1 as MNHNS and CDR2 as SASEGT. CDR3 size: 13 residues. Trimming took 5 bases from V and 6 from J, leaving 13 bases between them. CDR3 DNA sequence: TGTGCCAGCAGTTATCACGACGGATCTGAAGCTTTCTTT. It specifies CASSYHDGSEAFF.

The CDR3 here is CASSEEAYEQYF. The CDR3 nucleotides are TGTGCCAGCAGCGAGGAGGCCTACGAGCAGTACTTC. This chain joins TRBV7-6 and TRBJ2-7; D perhaps matches TRBD2 (5 bases). The CDR3 consists of 12 residues. CDR1 is SGHVS, CDR2 FNYEAQ, per germline. Trimming shortened V by 5 bases and J by 2 bases, and 7 bases separated the two germline ends.

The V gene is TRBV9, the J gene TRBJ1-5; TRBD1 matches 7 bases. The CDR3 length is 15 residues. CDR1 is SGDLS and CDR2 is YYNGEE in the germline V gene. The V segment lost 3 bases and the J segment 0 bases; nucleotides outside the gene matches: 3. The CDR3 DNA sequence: TGTGCCAGCAGCGCGGGGACAGATAGCAATCAGCCCCAGCATTTT. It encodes CASSAGTDSNQPQHF.

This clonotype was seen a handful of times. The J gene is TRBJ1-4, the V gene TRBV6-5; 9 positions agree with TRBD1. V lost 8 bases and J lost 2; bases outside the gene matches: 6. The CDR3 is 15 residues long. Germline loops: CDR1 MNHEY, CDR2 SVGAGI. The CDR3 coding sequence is TGTGCCAGCGGGACAGGGTCTTGGACTAATGAAAAACTGTTTTTT. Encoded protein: CASGTGSWTNEKLFF.

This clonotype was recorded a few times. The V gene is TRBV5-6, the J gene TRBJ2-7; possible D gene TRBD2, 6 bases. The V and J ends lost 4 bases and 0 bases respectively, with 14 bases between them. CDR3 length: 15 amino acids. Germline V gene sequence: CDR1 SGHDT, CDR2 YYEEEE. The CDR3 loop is CASSPLAESSYEQYF. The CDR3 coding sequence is TGTGCCAGCAGCCCCTTAGCGGAAAGCTCCTACGAGCAGTACTTC.

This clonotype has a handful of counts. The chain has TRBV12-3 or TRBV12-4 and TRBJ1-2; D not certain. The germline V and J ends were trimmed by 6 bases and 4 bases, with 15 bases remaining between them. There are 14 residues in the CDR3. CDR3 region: CASSPKGPLYGYTF. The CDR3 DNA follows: TGTGCCAGCAGCCCAAAGGGCCCTCTCTATGGCTACACCTTC.

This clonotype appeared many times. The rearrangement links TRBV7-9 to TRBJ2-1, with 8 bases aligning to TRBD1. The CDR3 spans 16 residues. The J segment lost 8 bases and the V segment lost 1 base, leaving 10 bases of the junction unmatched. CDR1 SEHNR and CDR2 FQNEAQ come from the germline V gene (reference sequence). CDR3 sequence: CASSLVRTGFGDEQFF. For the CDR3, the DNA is TGTGCCAGCAGCTTAGTAAGGACAGGGTTCGGCGATGAGCAGTTCTTC.

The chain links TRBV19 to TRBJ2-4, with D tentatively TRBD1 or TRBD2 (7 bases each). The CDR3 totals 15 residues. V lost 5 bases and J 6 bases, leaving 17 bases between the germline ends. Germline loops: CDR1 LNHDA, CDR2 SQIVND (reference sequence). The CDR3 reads CASSVSGGAGNIQYF. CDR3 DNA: TGTGCCAGTAGTGTCTCAGGGGGGGCTGGAAACATTCAGTACTTC. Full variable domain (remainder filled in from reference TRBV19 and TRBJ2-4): DGGITQSPKYLFRKEGQNVTLSCEQNLNHDAMYWYRQDPGQGLRLIYYSQIVNDFQKGDIAEGYSVSREKKESFPLTVTSAQKNPTAFYLCASSVSGGAGNIQYFGAGTRLSVL.

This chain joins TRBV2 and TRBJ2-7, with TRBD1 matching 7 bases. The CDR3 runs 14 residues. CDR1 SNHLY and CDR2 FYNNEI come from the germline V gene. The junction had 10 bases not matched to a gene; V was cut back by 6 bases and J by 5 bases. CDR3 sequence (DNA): TGTGCCAGCAGGAACTCTACCGGACAGGACGAGCAGTACGTC. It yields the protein CASRNSTGQDEQYV.

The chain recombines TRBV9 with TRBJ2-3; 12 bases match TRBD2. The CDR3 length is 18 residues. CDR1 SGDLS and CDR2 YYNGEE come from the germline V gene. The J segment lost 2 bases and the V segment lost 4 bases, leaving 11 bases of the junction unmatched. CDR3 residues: CASSPRLAGELSTDTQYF. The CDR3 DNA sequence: TGTGCCAGCAGCCCAAGACTAGCGGGGGAGCTCTCCACAGATACGCAGTATTTT. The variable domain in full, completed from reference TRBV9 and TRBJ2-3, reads DSGVTQTPKHLITATGQRVTLRCSPRSGDLSVYWYQQSLDQGLQFLIQYYNGEERAKGNILERFSAQQFPDLHSELNLSSLELGDSALYFCASSPRLAGELSTDTQYFGPGTRLTVL.